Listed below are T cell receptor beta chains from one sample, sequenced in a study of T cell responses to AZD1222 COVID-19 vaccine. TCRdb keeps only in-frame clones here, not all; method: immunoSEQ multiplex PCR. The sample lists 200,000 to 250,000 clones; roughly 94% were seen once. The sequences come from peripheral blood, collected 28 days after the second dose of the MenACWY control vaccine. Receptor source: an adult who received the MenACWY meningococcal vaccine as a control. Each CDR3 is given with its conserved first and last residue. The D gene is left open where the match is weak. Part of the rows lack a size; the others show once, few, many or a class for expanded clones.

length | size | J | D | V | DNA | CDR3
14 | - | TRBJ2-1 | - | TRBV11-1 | TGTGCCAGCAGCTTACCCAGGGCCTACAATGAGCAGTTCTTC | CASSLPRAYNEQFF
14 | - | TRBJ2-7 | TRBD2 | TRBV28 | TGTGCCAGCAGTTCGCCGGGACTAGTGTACGAGCAGTACTTC | CASSSPGLVYEQYF
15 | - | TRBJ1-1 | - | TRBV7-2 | TGTGCCAGCAGCCCCTGGACATCCATGAACACTGAAGCTTTCTTT | CASSPWTSMNTEAFF
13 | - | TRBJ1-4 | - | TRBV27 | TGTGCCAGCAGCAGGGGTGTTAATGAAAAACTGTTTTTT | CASSRGVNEKLFF
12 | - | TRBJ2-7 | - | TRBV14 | TGTGCCAGCAGCCACGTCGATTACGAGCAGTACTTC | CASSHVDYEQYF
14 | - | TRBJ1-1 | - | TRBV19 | TGTGCCAGTACCGACGGGACGTCCGGAACTGAAGCTTTCTTT | CASTDGTSGTEAFF
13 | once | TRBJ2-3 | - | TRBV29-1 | TGCAGCGTTGAGCCAGGGAATGCAGATACGCAGTATTTT | CSVEPGNADTQYF
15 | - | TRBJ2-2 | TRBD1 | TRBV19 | TGTGCCAGTAGGACAGACAGGGGGCACACCGGGGAGCTGTTTTTT | CASRTDRGHTGELFF
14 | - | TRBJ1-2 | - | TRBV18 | TGTGCCAGCTCACCAGGCAGCTCTAACTATGGCTACACCTTC | CASSPGSSNYGYTF
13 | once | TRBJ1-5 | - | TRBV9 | TGTGCCAGCAGCGTAGGGGGGCCGCAGCCCCAGCATTTT | CASSVGGPQPQHF
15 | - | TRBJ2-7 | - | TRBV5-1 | TGCGCCAGCAGCCTCCGCCAGGGCAGGGTGGACGAGCAGTACTTC | CASSLRQGRVDEQYF
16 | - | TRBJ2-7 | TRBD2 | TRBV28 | TGTGCCAGCAGTTCCTTTAGCGGGAGCGGTACTGGCGAGCAGTACTTC | CASSSFSGSGTGEQYF
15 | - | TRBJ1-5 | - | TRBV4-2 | TGTGCCAGCAGCCAAGCCGGGGGCTCAAACCAGCCCCAGCATTTT | CASSQAGGSNQPQHF
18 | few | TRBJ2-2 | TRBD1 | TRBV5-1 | TGCGCCAGCAGACCTCGACCGCCGGGACAGGGGGACACCGGGGAGCTGTTTTTT | CASRPRPPGQGDTGELFF
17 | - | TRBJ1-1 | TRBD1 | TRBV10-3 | TGTGCCATCAGTGAGCCGGGACAGTCCCTAGGCGACACTGAAGCTTTCTTT | CAISEPGQSLGDTEAFF
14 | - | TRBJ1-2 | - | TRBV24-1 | TGTGCCACCAGTCCGCAAGCCAAGAACTATGGCTACACCTTC | CATSPQAKNYGYTF
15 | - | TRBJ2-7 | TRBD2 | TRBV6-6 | TGTGCCAGCAGCCGATCGGGACTAGTCGTTTACGAGCAGTACTTC | CASSRSGLVVYEQYF
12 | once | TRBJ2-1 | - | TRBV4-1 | TGCGCCAGCAGCCAAGTACTGGAAGAGCAGTTCTTC | CASSQVLEEQFF
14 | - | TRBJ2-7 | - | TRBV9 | TGTGCCAGCAGCGTAGGCGTGGGGAATGGCGAGCAGTACTTC | CASSVGVGNGEQYF
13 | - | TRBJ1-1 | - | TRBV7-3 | TGTGCCAGCAGCACACAGGGAGTGACTGAAGCTTTCTTT | CASSTQGVTEAFF
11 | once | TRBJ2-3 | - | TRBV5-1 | TGCGCCAGCAGGTCCACAGATACGCAGTATTTT | CASRSTDTQYF
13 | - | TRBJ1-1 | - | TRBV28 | TGTGCCAGCAGTCCACGTGCGAACACTGAAGCTTTCTTT | CASSPRANTEAFF
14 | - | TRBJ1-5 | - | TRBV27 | TGTGCCAGCAGCCGAGGACCTAGCAATCAGCCCCAGCATTTT | CASSRGPSNQPQHF
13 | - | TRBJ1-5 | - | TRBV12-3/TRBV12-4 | TGTGCCAGCAGTACCGCAAGCAATCAGCCCCAGCATTTT | CASSTASNQPQHF
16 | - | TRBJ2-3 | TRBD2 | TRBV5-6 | TGTGCCAGCAGCTTGAAAACTAGCGGGGGTTCAGATACGCAGTATTTT | CASSLKTSGGSDTQYF
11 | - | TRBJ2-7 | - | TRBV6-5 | TGTGCCAGCAGTTTAATACCCGAGCAGTACTTC | CASSLIPEQYF
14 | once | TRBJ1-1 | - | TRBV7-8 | TGTGCCAGCAGCCTGGGGGGGGGACTCACTGAAGCTTTCTTT | CASSLGGGLTEAFF
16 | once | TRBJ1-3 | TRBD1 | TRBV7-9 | TGTGCCAGCAGCCCGGGACAGGGGGCCACTGGAAACACCATATATTTT | CASSPGQGATGNTIYF
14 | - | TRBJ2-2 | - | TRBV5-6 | TGTGCCAGCAGCTTGGGGCAGGGTAACGGGGAGCTGTTTTTT | CASSLGQGNGELFF
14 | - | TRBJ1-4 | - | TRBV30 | TGTGCCTGGAGTGTCTACAGTCTTAATGAAAAACTGTTTTTT | CAWSVYSLNEKLFF
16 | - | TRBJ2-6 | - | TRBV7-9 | TGTGCCAGCAGCTTGTTAGGGGGAGCTGGGGCCAACGTCCTGACTTTC | CASSLLGGAGANVLTF
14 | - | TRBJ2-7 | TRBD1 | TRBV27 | TGTGCCAGCAGCCCCGGGACAGGGTGGCTCGAGCAGTACTTC | CASSPGTGWLEQYF
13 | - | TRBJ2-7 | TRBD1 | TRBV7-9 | TGTGCCAGCAAGATGGGACAGACCTACGAGCAGTACTTC | CASKMGQTYEQYF
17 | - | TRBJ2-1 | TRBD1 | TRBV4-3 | TGCGCCAGCAGCCAAGAATGGAACAGGGGCTCGTACAATGAGCAGTTCTTC | CASSQEWNRGSYNEQFF
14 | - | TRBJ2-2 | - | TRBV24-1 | TGTGCCACCAGGGATGGCGCGATCCCCGGGGAGCTGTTTTTT | CATRDGAIPGELFF
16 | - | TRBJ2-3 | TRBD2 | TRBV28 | TGTGCCAGCAGTGCTCGGACCACCGGGGGGGTTGATACGCAGTATTTT | CASSARTTGGVDTQYF
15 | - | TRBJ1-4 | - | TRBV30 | TGTGCCTGGAGTTTCACCGGGACGGGTAATGAAAAACTGTTTTTT | CAWSFTGTGNEKLFF
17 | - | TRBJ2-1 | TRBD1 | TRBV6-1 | TGTGCCAGCAGTGAACTAGGGACAGGGATCACCTACAATGAGCAGTTCTTC | CASSELGTGITYNEQFF
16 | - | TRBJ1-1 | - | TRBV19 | TGTGCCAGTAGTACCACCGGGGGGGTGGAAGGTACTGAAGCTTTCTTT | CASSTTGGVEGTEAFF
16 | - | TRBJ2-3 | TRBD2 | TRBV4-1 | TGCGCCAGCAGCCAAGGTGATAGCGGGGGGTCAGATACGCAGTATTTT | CASSQGDSGGSDTQYF
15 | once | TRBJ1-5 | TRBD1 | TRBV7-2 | TGTGCCAGCAGCCCACAGGGGGATAGCAATCAGCCCCAGCATTTT | CASSPQGDSNQPQHF
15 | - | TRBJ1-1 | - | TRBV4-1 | TGCGCCAGCAGCCAAGAAAAAACAGAGAACACTGAAGCTTTCTTT | CASSQEKTENTEAFF
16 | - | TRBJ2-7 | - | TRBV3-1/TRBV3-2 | TGTGCCAGCAGCCCGAGAGGCGGAGCAGAGGCCTACGAGCAGTACTTC | CASSPRGGAEAYEQYF
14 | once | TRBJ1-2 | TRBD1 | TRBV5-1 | TGCGCCAGCAGCTCACCGGGACAGGGGTATGGCTACACCTTC | CASSSPGQGYGYTF
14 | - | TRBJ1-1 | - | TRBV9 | TGTGCCAGCAGCGTATCTGGGTCCCCCACTGAAGCTTTCTTT | CASSVSGSPTEAFF
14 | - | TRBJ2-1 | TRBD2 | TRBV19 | TGTGCCAGTACCGCCGGACTAGCGGTCAATGAGCAGTTCTTC | CASTAGLAVNEQFF
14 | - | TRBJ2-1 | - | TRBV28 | TGTGCCAGCAGTTTCCCCGGGGACTACAATGAGCAGTTCTTC | CASSFPGDYNEQFF
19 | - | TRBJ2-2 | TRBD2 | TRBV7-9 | TGTGCCAGCAGCTACCTCGGGACTAGCGGGAGTTTGGACACCGGGGAGCTGTTTTTT | CASSYLGTSGSLDTGELFF
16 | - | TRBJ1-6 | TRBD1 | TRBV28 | TGTGCCAGCAACCCGTCCGGGACAGCCTCCGGTTCACCCCTCCACTTT | CASNPSGTASGSPLHF
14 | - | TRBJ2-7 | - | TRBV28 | TGTGCCAGCAGGAGGACAGCCCCTATCTACGAGCAGTACTTC | CASRRTAPIYEQYF
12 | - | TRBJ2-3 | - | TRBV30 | TGTGCCTGGGGGGCAGGCACAGATACGCAGTATTTT | CAWGAGTDTQYF